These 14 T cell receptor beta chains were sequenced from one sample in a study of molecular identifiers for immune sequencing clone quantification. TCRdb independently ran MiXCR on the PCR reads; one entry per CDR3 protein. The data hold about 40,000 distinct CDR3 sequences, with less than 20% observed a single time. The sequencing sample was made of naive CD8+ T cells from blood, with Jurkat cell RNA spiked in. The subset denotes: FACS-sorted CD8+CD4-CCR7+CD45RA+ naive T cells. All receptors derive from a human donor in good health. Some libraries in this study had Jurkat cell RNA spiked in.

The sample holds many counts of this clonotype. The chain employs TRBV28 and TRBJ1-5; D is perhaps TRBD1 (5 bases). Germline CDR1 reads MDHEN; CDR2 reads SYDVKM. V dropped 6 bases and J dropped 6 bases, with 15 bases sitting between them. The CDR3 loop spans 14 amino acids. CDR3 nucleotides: TGTGCCAGCAGACCCACGCACACAGGTCAGCCCCAGCATTTT. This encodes CASRPTHTGQPQHF.

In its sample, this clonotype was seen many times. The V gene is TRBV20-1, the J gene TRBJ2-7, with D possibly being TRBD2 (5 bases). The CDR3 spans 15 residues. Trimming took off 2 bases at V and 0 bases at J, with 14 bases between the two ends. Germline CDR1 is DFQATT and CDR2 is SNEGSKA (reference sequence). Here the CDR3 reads CSARRRAEISYEQYF. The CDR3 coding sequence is TGCAGTGCTAGACGGCGAGCGGAGATCTCCTACGAGCAGTACTTC.

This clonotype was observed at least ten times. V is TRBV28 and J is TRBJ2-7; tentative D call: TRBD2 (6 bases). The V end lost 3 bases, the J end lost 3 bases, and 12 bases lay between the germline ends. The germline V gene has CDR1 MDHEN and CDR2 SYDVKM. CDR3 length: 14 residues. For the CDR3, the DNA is TGTGCCAGCAGTTTGCGGGACTTATACTACGAGCAGTACTTC. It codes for CASSLRDLYYEQYF.

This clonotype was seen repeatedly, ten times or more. In DNA, the CDR3 is TGTGCCAGCAGTTATGGACTAGCGGGAGGGGAGCAGTACTTC. Its translation is CASSYGLAGGEQYF. The rearrangement joins TRBV27 to TRBJ2-7; 15 bases are a match to TRBD2. The CDR3 runs to 14 residues. V lost 4 bases, J lost 7 bases, and 2 bases stayed unmatched. Germline V gene lookup returns CDR1 MNHEY and CDR2 SMNVEV (reference sequence).

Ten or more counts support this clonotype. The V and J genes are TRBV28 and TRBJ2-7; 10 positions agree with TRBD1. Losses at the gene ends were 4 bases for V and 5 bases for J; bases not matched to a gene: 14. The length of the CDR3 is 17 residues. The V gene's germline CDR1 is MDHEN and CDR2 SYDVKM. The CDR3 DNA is TGTGCCAGCAGTTCCCTCTTTTACCGGGACAGGGGCGACGAGCAGTACTTC. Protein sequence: CASSSLFYRDRGDEQYF.

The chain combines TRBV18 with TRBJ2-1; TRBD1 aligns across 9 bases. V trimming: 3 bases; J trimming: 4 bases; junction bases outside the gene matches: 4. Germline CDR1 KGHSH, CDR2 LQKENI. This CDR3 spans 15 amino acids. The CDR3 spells CASSPRDRAYNEQFF. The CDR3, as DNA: TGTGCCAGCTCACCGCGGGACAGGGCATACAATGAGCAGTTCTTC.

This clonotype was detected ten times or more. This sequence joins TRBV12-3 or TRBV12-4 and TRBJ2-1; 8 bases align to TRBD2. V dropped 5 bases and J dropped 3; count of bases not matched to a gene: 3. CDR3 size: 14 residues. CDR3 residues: CASSITSGYNEQFF. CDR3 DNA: TGTGCCAGCAGTATTACTAGCGGCTACAATGAGCAGTTCTTC.

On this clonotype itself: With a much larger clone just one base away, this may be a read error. CDR3 sequence reads: CASASSPGGGNIQYF. The CDR3, as DNA: TGTGCCAGCGCCTCGAGCCCTGGTGGAGGAAACATTCAGTACTTC. V gene TRBV5-4 combines with J gene TRBJ2-4, with a possible D match to TRBD2 (5 bases). CDR3 length: 15 amino acids. Germline CDR1 and CDR2: SGHNT and YYREEE (reference sequence). V was clipped by 7 bases and J by 6 bases, with 20 bases between them.

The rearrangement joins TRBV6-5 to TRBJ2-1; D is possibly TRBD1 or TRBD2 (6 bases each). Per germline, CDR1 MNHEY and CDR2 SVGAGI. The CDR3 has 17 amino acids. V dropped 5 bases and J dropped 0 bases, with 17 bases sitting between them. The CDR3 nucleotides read TGTGCCAGCAGTCCCGAGGGGGGCCTGTCCTCCTACAATGAGCAGTTCTTC. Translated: CASSPEGGLSSYNEQFF.

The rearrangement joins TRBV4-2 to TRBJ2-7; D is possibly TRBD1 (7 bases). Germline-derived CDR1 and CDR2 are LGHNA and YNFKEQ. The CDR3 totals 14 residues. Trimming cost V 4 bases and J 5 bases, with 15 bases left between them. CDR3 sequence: CASSPAGQSHEQYF. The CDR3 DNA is TGTGCCAGCAGCCCCGCGGGACAGTCCCACGAGCAGTACTTC.

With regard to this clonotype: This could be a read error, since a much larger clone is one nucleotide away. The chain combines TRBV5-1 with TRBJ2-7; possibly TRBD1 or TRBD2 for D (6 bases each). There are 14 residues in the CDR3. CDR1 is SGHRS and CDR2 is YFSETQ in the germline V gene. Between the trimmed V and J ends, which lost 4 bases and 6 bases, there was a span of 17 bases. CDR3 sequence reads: CASSHTTGGCEQYF. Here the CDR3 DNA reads TGCGCCAGCAGCCACACCACCGGGGGCTGCGAGCAGTACTTC.

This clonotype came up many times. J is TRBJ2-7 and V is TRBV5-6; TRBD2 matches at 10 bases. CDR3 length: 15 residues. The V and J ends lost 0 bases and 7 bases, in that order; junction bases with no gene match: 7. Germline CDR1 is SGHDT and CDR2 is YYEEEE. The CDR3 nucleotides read TGTGCCAGCAGCTTGGGGACTAGCGGCTATAAAGAGCAGTACTTC. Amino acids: CASSLGTSGYKEQYF.

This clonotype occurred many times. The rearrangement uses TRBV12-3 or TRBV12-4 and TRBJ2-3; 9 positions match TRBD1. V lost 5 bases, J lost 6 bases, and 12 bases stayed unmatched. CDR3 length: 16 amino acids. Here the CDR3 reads CASSVLQGALVDTQYF. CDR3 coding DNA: TGTGCCAGCAGTGTATTACAGGGGGCCCTGGTGGATACGCAGTATTTT.

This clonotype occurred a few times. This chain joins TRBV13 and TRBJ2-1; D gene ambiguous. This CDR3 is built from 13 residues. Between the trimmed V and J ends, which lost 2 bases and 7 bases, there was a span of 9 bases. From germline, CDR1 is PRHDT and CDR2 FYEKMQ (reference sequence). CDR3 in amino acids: CASSLRAENEQFF. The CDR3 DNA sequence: TGTGCCAGCAGCTTACGGGCGGAGAATGAGCAGTTCTTC.